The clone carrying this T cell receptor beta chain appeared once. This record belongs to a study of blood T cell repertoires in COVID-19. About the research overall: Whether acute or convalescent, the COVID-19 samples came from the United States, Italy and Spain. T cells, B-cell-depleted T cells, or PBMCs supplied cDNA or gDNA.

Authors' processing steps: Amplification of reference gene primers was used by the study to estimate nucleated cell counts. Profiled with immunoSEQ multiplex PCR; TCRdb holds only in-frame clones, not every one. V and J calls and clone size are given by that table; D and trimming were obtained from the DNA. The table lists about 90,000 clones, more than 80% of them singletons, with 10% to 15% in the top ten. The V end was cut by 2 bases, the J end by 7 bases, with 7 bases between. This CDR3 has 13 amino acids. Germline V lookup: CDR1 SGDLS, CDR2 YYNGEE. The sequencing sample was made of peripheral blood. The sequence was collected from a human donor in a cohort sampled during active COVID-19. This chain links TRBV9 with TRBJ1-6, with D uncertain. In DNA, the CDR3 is TGTGCCAGCAGCGTGGCCCCGAATTCACCCCTCCACTTT. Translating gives CASSVAPNSPLHF.